This T cell receptor beta chain was identified in a study of lymphopenia after photon versus proton radiotherapy. Study observations and caveats: Photon-treated patients lost naive T cells and TCR diversity; proton-treated stayed stable. Survival link was tested only in deceased patients; proton benefit remains a possibility. Oligoclonal CD8+ Temra expansion after nadir drove photon patients' diversity drop. In patients who died, overall survival fell as post-nadir TCR diversity dropped more.

The repertoire was sequenced with immunoSEQ multiplex PCR; TCRdb's copy has only in-frame clones and lacks some. The sample holds 18,000 or so clones, around nine tenths seen once. The CDR3 length is 14 residues. Germline V gene data show CDR1 as SGHRS and CDR2 as YFSETQ. The junction had 3 bases not matched to a gene; V was cut back by 3 bases and J by 2 bases. This clone was found once. Its antigen remains unidentified. The TCR comes from a man aged 70-80 years with pancreatic cancer. This chain joins TRBV5-1 and TRBJ1-1, with 8 bases matching TRBD1. The sequences come from peripheral blood, collected from a patient treated with proton-based radiotherapy. CDR3 sequence reads: CASSSGTGNTEAFF. Written as DNA, the CDR3 is TGCGCCAGCAGCTCCGGGACAGGAAACACTGAAGCTTTCTTT. The full variable domain, completed using reference TRBV5-1 and TRBJ1-1, is KAGVTQTPRYLIKTRGQQVTLSCSPISGHRSVSWYQQTPGQGLQFLFEYFSETQRNKGNFPGRFSGRQFSNSRSEMNVSTLELGDSALYLCASSSGTGNTEAFFGQGTRLTVV.